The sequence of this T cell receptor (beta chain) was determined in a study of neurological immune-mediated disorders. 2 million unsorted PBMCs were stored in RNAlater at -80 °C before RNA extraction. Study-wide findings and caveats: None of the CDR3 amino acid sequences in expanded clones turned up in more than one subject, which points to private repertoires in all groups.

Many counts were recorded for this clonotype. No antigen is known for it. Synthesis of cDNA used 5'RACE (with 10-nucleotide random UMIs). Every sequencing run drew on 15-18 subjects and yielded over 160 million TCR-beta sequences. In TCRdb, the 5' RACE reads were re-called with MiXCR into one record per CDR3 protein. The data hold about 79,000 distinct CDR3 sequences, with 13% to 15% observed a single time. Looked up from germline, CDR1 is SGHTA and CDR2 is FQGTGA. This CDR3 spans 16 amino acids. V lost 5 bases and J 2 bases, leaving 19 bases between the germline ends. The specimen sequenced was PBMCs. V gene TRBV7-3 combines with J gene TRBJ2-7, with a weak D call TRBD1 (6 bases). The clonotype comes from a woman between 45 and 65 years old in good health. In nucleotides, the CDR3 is TGTGCCAGCAGCGCAGGGGCATTATCGGGACCCTACGAGCAGTACTTC. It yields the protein CASSAGALSGPYEQYF.